The following is a T cell receptor beta chain sequence with its context. What it binds is unknown. The method was immunoSEQ multiplex PCR; TCRdb's version includes in-frame clones alone and lacks a portion of them. The repertoire has about 72,000 clones, around 83% of them found once; the top ten carry less than 4%. Cohort: HPV-negative, locally advanced oral cavity squamous cell carcinoma patients. V dropped 6 bases and J dropped 7 bases, with 16 bases sitting between them. CDR1 is SNHLY, CDR2 FYNNEI, per germline. The CDR3 loop spans 15 amino acids. The data derive from a study of neoadjuvant anti-PD-1 for oral cavity cancer. Findings and caveats of the study: After neoadjuvant nivolumab, PBMC T cell clonality was significantly higher in non-responders than responders. Each response group had just a few patients in TCR analyses.

The rearrangement joins TRBV2 to TRBJ1-6; D gene unclear. Sequenced material: PBMCs, taken before nivolumab (anti-PD-1) treatment. The sequence derives from a person between 40 and 80 years old with oral cavity squamous cell carcinoma. The CDR3 sequence: CASSQAAPNNSPLHF. CDR3 in DNA: TGTGCCAGCAGCCAAGCGGCACCCAACAATTCACCCCTCCACTTT.